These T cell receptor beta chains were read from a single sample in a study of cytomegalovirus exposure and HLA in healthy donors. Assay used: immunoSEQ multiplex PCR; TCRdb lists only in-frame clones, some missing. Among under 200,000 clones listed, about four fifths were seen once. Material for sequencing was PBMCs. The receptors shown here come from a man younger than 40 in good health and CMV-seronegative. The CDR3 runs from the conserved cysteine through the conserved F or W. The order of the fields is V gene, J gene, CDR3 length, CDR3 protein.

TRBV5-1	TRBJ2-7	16	CASSLDPTSGSLEQYF
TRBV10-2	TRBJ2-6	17	CASSETGGGSGANVLTF
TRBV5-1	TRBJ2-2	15	CASSFRDRNTGELFF
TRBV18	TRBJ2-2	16	CASSPFTAVNTGELFF
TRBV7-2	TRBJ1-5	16	CASSKEGQGNNQPQHF
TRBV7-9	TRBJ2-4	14	CASSHRGAKNIQYF
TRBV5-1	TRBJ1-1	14	CASRAGEMNTEAFF
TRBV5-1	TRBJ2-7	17	CASSLGVGGGYSYEQYF
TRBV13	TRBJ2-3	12	CASSSSGTSTDF
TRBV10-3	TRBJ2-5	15	CAISESGGREETQYF
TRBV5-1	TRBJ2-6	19	CASSLVIGTESWGANVLTF
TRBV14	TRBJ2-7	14	CASRPTGSFYEQYF
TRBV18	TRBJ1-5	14	CASSPQQSNQPQHF
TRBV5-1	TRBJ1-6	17	CASSPTGAVPYNSPLHF
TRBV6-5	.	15	CASSYSGQGIYEQYF
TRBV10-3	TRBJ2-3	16	CAINALTSGGTDTQYF
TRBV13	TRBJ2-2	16	CASSLGGGRHTGELFF
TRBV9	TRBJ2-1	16	CASSPWTGMSYNEQFF
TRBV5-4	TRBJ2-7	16	CASSPKPGQGAVEQYF
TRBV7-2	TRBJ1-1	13	CASSSSGSGEAFF
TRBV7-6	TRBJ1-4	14	CASSLAKGREKLFF
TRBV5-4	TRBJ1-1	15	CASRRDSNMNTEAFF
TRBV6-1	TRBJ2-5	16	CASSEIFGGGGETQYF
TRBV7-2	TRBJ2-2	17	CASSLVDRGPNTGELFF
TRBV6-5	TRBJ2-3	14	CASSRLGTSDTQYF
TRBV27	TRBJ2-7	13	CASSLLQGPEQYF
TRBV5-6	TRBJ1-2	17	CASSYRGDRDQTHGYTF
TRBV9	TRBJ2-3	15	CASSGGTRGADTQYF
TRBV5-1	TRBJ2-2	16	CASRREGRGDTGELFF
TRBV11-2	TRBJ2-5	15	CASSPGTTVRETQYF
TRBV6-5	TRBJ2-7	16	CASSYAPGQGDGEQYF
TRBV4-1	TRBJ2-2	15	CASSLAGQKTGELFF
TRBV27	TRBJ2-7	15	CASSTEAGRRSEQYF
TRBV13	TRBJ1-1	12	CASSSGGAEAFF